The clone carrying this TCR beta chain was found once. Its antigen is not known. The repertoire was sequenced with immunoSEQ multiplex PCR; TCRdb's copy has only in-frame clones and lacks some. This table has 30,000 to 40,000 clones, approximately 80% appearing once. Time point defined: week 35, safety follow-up. The vaccine gave 300 ug of a 20-mer mutant IDH1 peptide subcutaneously per dose. This specimen belongs to a study of a mutant IDH1 vaccine in newly diagnosed glioma. Study-wide background: The study started vaccination 4-6 weeks after radiotherapy alone, or with temozolomide cycles. Patients got radiotherapy, temozolomide, or both beforehand, and most got both. The V12 visit happened in week 35, and the V13 visit happened in week 47. General study findings and limits: With respect to changes in top peripheral T cell clonotypes, pseudoprogression seemed unrelated.

This specimen consisted of PBMCs, obtained from a glioma patient whose treatment included an IDH1 peptide vaccine. The receptor comes from a woman aged 18-29 years with glioma.

In DNA form, the CDR3 reads TGTGCCAGCAGCGTAGGGTTTCATGGAGATACGCAGTATTTT. Its protein is CASSVGFHGDTQYF. The gene calls are TRBV9 and TRBJ2-3; D gene ambiguous. CDR3 length: 14 residues. Germline CDR1 is SGDLS and CDR2 is YYNGEE. V was pared by 0 bases and J by 5 bases, with 10 bases between.